This T cell receptor beta chain was retrieved from a study of cytomegalovirus exposure and HLA in healthy donors. Overall study findings and caveats: Prior analysis indicated that the majority of TCR beta V segments exhibited productivity approximately 87% or approximately 30% of the time.

As regards this clone: What it binds is not known.

Researchers ran the PCR with 60 Vbeta and 13 Jbeta primers. Libraries were prepared by immunoSEQ multiplex PCR; TCRdb keeps only in-frame clonotypes and omits some of them. The sample carries 210,000 or so clones, 82% recorded once. Germline CDR1 LGHNA, CDR2 YNFKEQ. The germline V and J ends were trimmed by 1 base and 6 bases, with 9 bases remaining between them. The CDR3 length is 13 residues. Sequenced material: PBMCs. The rearrangement uses TRBV4-2 and TRBJ1-1; weak D call: TRBD1 (6 bases). This clonotype was obtained from a woman between 40 and 50 years old in good health and CMV-seronegative. In DNA, the CDR3 is TGTGCCAGCAGCCAAGGGGGGGGCGCTGAAGCTTTCTTT. It translates to CASSQGGGAEAFF.